This entry concerns a single TCR beta chain. Its specificity is not known. The data were taken from a study of cytomegalovirus exposure and HLA in healthy donors. Overall study context: An analysis done earlier identified more than 90 million unique TCR beta sequences from about 179 million T cells. In terms of ancestry, the Caucasian-associated cluster contained 75% to 90% of the roughly 400 genotyped donors. Study-wide results and limits: Diagnosis of cytomegalovirus status made by the classifier reportedly showed high specificity and sensitivity.

At collection, donors were nominally healthy, but unrecorded immune exposures were probable. PCR used 60 Vbeta primers and 13 Jbeta primers. Generated by immunoSEQ multiplex PCR, the TCRdb table keeps only in-frame clones and is missing some. Among 110,000 to 150,000 clones listed, around four fifths were seen once. The CDR3 extends over 14 amino acids. Germline assignment: CDR1 MDHEN and CDR2 SYDVKM. This sequence was found in a boy aged 2 to 10 in good health and CMV-seronegative. Sequenced sample: PBMCs. V is TRBV28 and J is TRBJ2-5; TRBD2 matches 8 bases. Gene TRBJ2-7 matches the end of the DNA better, so the J call may be wrong. The CDR3: CASSPTGGLYEQYF. The CDR3 DNA reads as TGTGCCAGCAGCCCCACGGGAGGGCTATACGAGCAGTACTTC.